One and the same sample provided the 10 T cell receptor beta chains below, sequenced in a study of response to subunit inactivated influenza vaccine. In TCRdb, the RT-PCR reads were re-called with MiXCR into one record per CDR3 protein. The sample lists more than 400,000 distinct CDR3 sequences; approximately 11% were seen once. The source was PBMCs from blood, collected 40 to 50 days after vaccination. Every receptor here comes from a man in his forties or fifties who received an inactivated influenza vaccine.

CDR3 loop: CATSNRRGGTDTQYF. The CDR3 bases are TGTGCCACCAGCAATCGTAGGGGGGGCACAGATACGCAGTATTTT. V is TRBV15 and J is TRBJ2-3; the D gene could be TRBD1 or TRBD2 (6 bases each). Deletions cut 4 bases from V and 1 base from J, with 12 bases between. CDR1 is LNHNV, CDR2 YYDKDF, per germline (reference sequence). The CDR3 extends over 15 amino acids. The whole variable domain, remainder taken from reference TRBV15 and TRBJ2-3, is DAMVIQNPRYQVTQFGKPVTLSCSQTLNHNVMYWYQQKSSQAPKLLFHYYDKDFNNEADTPDNFQSRRPNTSFCFLDIRSPGLGDTAMYLCATSNRRGGTDTQYFGPGTRLTVL.

In its sample, this clonotype was seen a few times. V and J are TRBV20-1 and TRBJ1-1, with unresolved D. This CDR3 is 10 amino acids long. CDR1 and CDR2 from the germline V gene are DFQATT and SNEGSKA (reference sequence). Trimming took off 6 bases at V and 8 bases at J, with 10 bases between the two ends. The CDR3: CSARPPEAFF. In nucleotides, the CDR3 is TGCAGTGCCAGGCCACCCGAAGCTTTCTTT.

J is TRBJ2-1 and V is TRBV12-3 or TRBV12-4, with 8 bases lining up with TRBD1. Losses at the gene ends were 6 bases for V and 2 bases for J; bases not matched to a gene: 6. The CDR3 covers 15 residues. CDR3: CASRFAGGAYNEQFF. The CDR3 nucleotides are TGTGCCAGCAGATTCGCAGGGGGCGCCTACAATGAGCAGTTCTTC.

This clonotype was counted between two and nine times. This chain joins TRBV12-3 or TRBV12-4 and TRBJ2-5; maybe TRBD2 (7 bases). CDR3 length: 14 residues. V lost 2 bases and J 4 bases, leaving 11 bases between the germline ends. The CDR3 DNA reads TGTGCCAGCAGTTTAATGGGGGGGCGAGAGACCCAGTACTTC. This translates into CASSLMGGRETQYF.

Many counts were recorded for this clonotype. The chain employs TRBV20-1 and TRBJ2-1; D not certain. The CDR3 extends over 14 amino acids. V lost 1 base and J lost 6, with 13 bases in between. Germline CDR1 and CDR2: DFQATT and SNEGSKA (reference sequence). The CDR3 here is CSARAARYPNEQFF. In nucleotides, the CDR3 is TGCAGTGCTAGAGCGGCACGATACCCCAATGAGCAGTTCTTC.

This clonotype was found a few times. This rearrangement joins TRBV30 to TRBJ2-2; D gene unclear. Trimming removed 0 bases from V and 6 bases from J, with 11 bases in between. Germline values: CDR1 GTSNPN, CDR2 SVGIG (reference sequence). CDR3 size: 14 residues. CDR3 sequence reads: CAWSVPYLSGELFF. The DNA for the CDR3 is TGTGCCTGGAGTGTACCCTATCTTTCCGGGGAGCTGTTTTTT.

The sample holds many counts of this clonotype. The V and J genes are TRBV20-1 and TRBJ1-1; 11 bases are a match to TRBD1. Per germline, CDR1 DFQATT and CDR2 SNEGSKA (reference sequence). CDR3 length: 16 amino acids. Unmatched junction bases numbered 10, after V lost 3 bases and J lost 4 bases. Written as DNA, the CDR3 is TGCAGTGCTAGGTCTGGACAGGGGGCGGAGGGCACTGAAGCTTTCTTT. It specifies CSARSGQGAEGTEAFF.

This clonotype was detected only a few times. This chain links TRBV6-1 with TRBJ2-7, with TRBD2 identical over 8 bases. The length of the CDR3 is 16 residues. Trimming cost V 3 bases and J 3 bases; bases outside gene matches: 10. CDR1 and CDR2 (germline): MNHNS, SASEGT. The CDR3 DNA reads TGTGCCAGCAGTGAGAGTCCCTGGACTAGCAGCTACGAGCAGTACTTC. Its protein is CASSESPWTSSYEQYF.

The chain employs TRBV29-1 and TRBJ2-5; TRBD2 might be the D (5 bases). The germline V gene has CDR1 SQVTM and CDR2 ANQGSEA. The CDR3 runs to 12 residues. Trimming removed 6 bases at V and 5 bases at J, with 13 bases between. CDR3 region: CSVDEGGETQYF. CDR3 nucleotide sequence: TGCAGCGTAGACGAGGGTGGGGAGACCCAGTACTTC. Together with reference TRBV29-1 and TRBJ2-5, the CDR3 gives the full variable domain: SAVISQKPSRDICQRGTSLTIQCQVDSQVTMMFWYRQQPGQSLTLIATANQGSEATYESGFVIDKFPISRPNLTFSTLTVSNMSPEDSSIYLCSVDEGGETQYFGPGTRLLVL.

This clonotype was detected only a few times. The chain links TRBV4-3 to TRBJ2-7; D unclear. This CDR3 has 13 residues. The germline CDR1 and CDR2 sequences are LGHNA and YSLEER. The V end lost 2 bases, the J end lost 0 bases, and 5 bases lay between the germline ends. The CDR3 sequence: CASSQSLSYEQYF. In DNA, the CDR3 is TGCGCCAGCAGCCAATCCCTCTCCTACGAGCAGTACTTC.